This TCR beta chain comes out of a study of patients and donors after allogeneic stem cell transplantation (dated by TCRdb to the early 2020s). For this clonotype: The clone's antigen remains unknown. No per-base quality is available; no much larger clone lies one base away.

The library was generated by RT-PCR. This sample was sequenced with a NextSeq 550. TCRdb trimmed public reads at Q25 via fastp, called clones via MiXCR and kept in-frame beta chains. Every CDR3 protein is listed once, alongside the most common genes and DNA of its rows. This sample lists a few hundred thousand distinct CDR3 sequences; 35% to 45% were detected once. The ten largest clonotypes hold 11% of the sample. The CDR3 measures 14 amino acids from cysteine to phenylalanine. The read is trimmed to its CDR3 DNA, 42 bases read in frame from base 1. V and J are truncated by 7 bases and 10 bases respectively, leaving an intervening sequence of 17 bases. CDR1 and CDR2 are drawn from the germline V gene: MDHEN, SYDVKM.

This sequence originates from a human donor who was either an allogeneic HSCT recipient or a stem cell or donor lymphocyte infusion donor (not recorded which). It is not recorded whose cells these are; they may come from a transplant donor. The specimen sequenced was blood, either unsorted or a sorted T cell fraction (not recorded which). Rearrangement joined TRBV28 to TRBJ1-6, with the D segment identity uncertain. The nucleotide sequence reads TGTGCCAGCACCCTAGCCGAAACGGGGTCACCCCTCCACTTT. This translates into CASTLAETGSPLHF.